The clone carrying this T cell receptor beta chain was recorded only once. What it recognizes is unknown. The CDR3 is 15 residues long. Germline V gene data show CDR1 as SQVTM and CDR2 as ANQGSEA. Trimming at V came to 3 bases and at J to 5 bases, leaving 9 bases not matched to a gene. The sample originates from a study of CD8+CD57+ T cells in acquired aplastic anemia. Whole-study context: Roughly 3 ug was the average amount of DNA from sorted CD4+ and CD8+ cells. Where healthy donors were concerned, CD4+ cells averaged about 11 million reads. Study outcomes and limitations: It was found that roughly 29 CD8+ CDR3 sequences were shared between patients and controls. Researchers reported that CD8+ Simpson's diversity was not significantly different in patients versus controls.

The study profiled TCR beta VDJ and CDR3 using genomic DNA as template. MiXCR, applied by TCRdb to the reads, yields one record per CDR3 protein. Of about 200,000 distinct CDR3 sequences detected, approximately 35% appear once; the ten largest clones hold roughly 1.1%. V gene TRBV29-1 combines with J gene TRBJ1-4; 7 bases fit TRBD1. This receptor was taken from a human donor in good health, serving as a control. Material for sequencing was sorted CD4+, CD8+, or CD8+CD57+ T cells (not recorded which) from PBMCs. The CDR3 sequence: CSVDRGGRGNEKLFF. CDR3 in DNA: TGCAGCGTTGACCGAGGGGGCAGGGGGAATGAAAAACTGTTTTTT. The entire variable domain, with the rest obtained from reference TRBV29-1 and TRBJ1-4, is as follows: SAVISQKPSRDICQRGTSLTIQCQVDSQVTMMFWYRQQPGQSLTLIATANQGSEATYESGFVIDKFPISRPNLTFSTLTVSNMSPEDSSIYLCSVDRGGRGNEKLFFGSGTQLSVL.